This record covers a single T cell receptor beta chain. This sample is part of a study of blood T cell repertoires in COVID-19. Germline values: CDR1 SGHTA, CDR2 FQGTGA. The CDR3 has 13 residues. The trim removed 4 bases at V and 6 bases at J, leaving 4 bases unmatched. Sequencing was performed with immunoSEQ multiplex PCR; in TCRdb, only in-frame clones are kept and a portion is missing. The sample consists of around 100,000 clones, 80% to 90% of them appearing once. The sample comprised peripheral blood. The chain is built from TRBV7-3 and TRBJ1-1, with 8 bases lining up with TRBD1. The sequence derives from a human donor in a cohort sampled during active COVID-19. This chain's CDR3 is CASSSRGPAEAFF. The CDR3 DNA sequence: TGTGCCAGCAGCTCCAGGGGGCCGGCTGAAGCTTTCTTT.